This TCR beta chain was recovered during a study of blood T cell repertoires in COVID-19. Study-wide background: The study drew acute and convalescent COVID-19 samples from the United States, Italy and Spain. PBMCs, B-cell-depleted T cells, or T cells provided the cDNA or gDNA that made up the material.

This clone was detected once. After removal of 4 bases from V and 4 bases from J, the junction contained 5 bases not matched to a gene. The CDR3 spans 14 residues. The germline CDR1 and CDR2 sequences are LGHNA and YNFKEQ. Some clones are missing from TCRdb's copy, which holds only in-frame ones; the method was immunoSEQ multiplex PCR. The sample carries hundreds of thousands of clones, about 88% recorded once. The participants were between roughly 18 and 100 years old and came from some 23 US areas. Participant reports of clinical history set cohort assignment. Specimen: PBMCs or T cells enriched from blood (not recorded which). The sequence came from a woman aged 25 to 39 who had recovered from COVID-19. The V and J genes are TRBV4-2 and TRBJ1-2, with 8 positions matching TRBD1. CDR3 residues: CASSPDRGSYGYTF. CDR3 DNA sequence: TGTGCCAGCAGCCCTGACAGGGGAAGCTATGGCTACACCTTC.